The TCR beta chain described here comes from a study of blood T cells in healthy people across ages. General study points: Per million T cells, TCR beta diversity dropped about linearly as age rose.

Then a second PCR, running roughly 7 to 12 cycles, was carried out with a sample-barcoded 5' primer and a J-beta primer mix. TCRdb re-called the 5' RACE reads with MiXCR, one entry per CDR3 protein. The sample lists hundreds of thousands of distinct CDR3 sequences; roughly 21% were seen once. Germline V gene data show CDR1 as SGHAT and CDR2 as FQNNGV. Trimming stripped 7 bases from V and 9 bases from J, with 3 bases between. The CDR3 runs 8 residues. A few counts support this clonotype. What it binds is not known. Sequencing input: blood. This receptor was identified in a man in his 70s in good health. This chain joins TRBV11-2 and TRBJ2-5; unclear D gene. The CDR3 loop is CASIAQYF. CDR3 in DNA: TGTGCCAGCATAGCCCAGTACTTC.